Following are 30 T cell receptor beta chains from one sample sequenced in a study of T cell responses to AZD1222 COVID-19 vaccine. Sequencing was performed with immunoSEQ multiplex PCR; in TCRdb, only in-frame clones are kept and a portion is missing. The table records 75,000 to 85,000 clones, roughly 90% of them present only once. Sequencing used peripheral blood, obtained 28 days after the second AZD1222 dose. The receptors shown here come from an adult who received the AZD1222 COVID-19 vaccine.

Note on this clone: Relative to the germline gene, one junction end is altered; a read error may explain this. V usage is TRBV12-3 or TRBV12-4 and J usage is TRBJ2-3; possible D gene TRBD2, 5 bases. This CDR3 is 12 amino acids long. The CDR3 loop is CASSLTEGTWDF. DNA of the CDR3: TGTGCCAGCAGTTTAACAGAGGGTACTTGGGATTTT.

V is TRBV7-2 and J is TRBJ2-7; 8 bases agree with TRBD1. Trimming removed 5 bases from V and 1 base from J; junction bases left unmatched: 4. The CDR3 is made up of 14 amino acids. The germline CDR1 and CDR2 sequences are SGHTA and FQGNSA. CDR3 amino acids: CASSRDRWSYEQYF. The CDR3 DNA sequence: TGTGCCAGCAGCCGGGACAGGTGGTCCTACGAGCAGTACTTC.

The chain is built from TRBV6-5 and TRBJ2-7; D is possibly TRBD1 (5 bases). Germline V gene sequence: CDR1 MNHEY, CDR2 SVGAGI. The CDR3 covers 14 residues. With 7 bases removed from V and 2 bases from J, the gap between germline ends came to 15 bases. CDR3 nucleotides: TGTGCCAGCATCAGGACAAGCCTAACCTACGAGCAGTACTTC. Translation: CASIRTSLTYEQYF.

This chain links TRBV14 with TRBJ2-1; a possible D gene is TRBD1 (5 bases). V lost 0 bases, J lost 5 bases, and 11 bases lay in between. Germline-derived CDR1 and CDR2 are SGHDN and FVKESK. This CDR3 is 15 amino acids long. The CDR3: CASSQEVGPDNEQFF. In nucleotides, the CDR3 is TGTGCCAGCAGCCAAGAGGTGGGGCCGGACAATGAGCAGTTCTTC.

The gene calls are TRBV4-3 and TRBJ1-1, with unresolved D. The CDR3 has 11 residues. Deletions cut 1 base from V and 10 bases from J, with 7 bases between. Germline V CDR1 and CDR2: LGHNA, YSLEER. The CDR3 DNA follows: TGCGCCAGCAGCCAAGGAGCGGGAGCTTTCTTT. Amino acid sequence: CASSQGAGAFF.

The chain recombines TRBV6-1 with TRBJ1-2; no clear D. The CDR3 totals 13 residues. Germline V gene sequence: CDR1 MNHNS, CDR2 SASEGT. V was pared by 5 bases and J by 3 bases, with 10 bases between. The CDR3 sequence: CASSKDGDYGYTF. Written as DNA, the CDR3 is TGTGCCAGCAGTAAAGACGGGGACTATGGCTACACCTTC.

The gene calls are TRBV30 and TRBJ2-5, with 8 bases fitting TRBD1. This CDR3 comprises 14 residues. Unmatched junction bases numbered 6, after V lost 2 bases and J lost 4 bases. The germline V gene has CDR1 GTSNPN and CDR2 SVGIG (reference sequence). This chain's CDR3 is CAWSPSTGGETQYF. Written as DNA, the CDR3 is TGTGCCTGGAGTCCCTCTACAGGGGGAGAGACCCAGTACTTC.

V is TRBV5-1 and J is TRBJ2-1, with TRBD2 matching over 8 bases. Germline V CDR1 and CDR2: SGHRS, YFSETQ. The CDR3 contains 16 residues. V lost 2 bases to trimming and J lost 8 bases; unmatched junction nucleotides: 12. The CDR3 sequence is CASSFVGGAKSDEQFF. CDR3 nucleotide sequence: TGCGCCAGCAGCTTCGTCGGGGGGGCCAAGAGCGATGAGCAGTTCTTC.

The chain combines TRBV19 with TRBJ2-5; either TRBD1 or TRBD2 may fit D (6 bases each). In germline, CDR1 is LNHDA, CDR2 SQIVND (reference sequence). This CDR3 comprises 15 residues. V was shortened by 5 bases and J by 2 bases, with 15 bases between the two germline ends. The CDR3 is CASSSRGGRQETQYF. The CDR3 DNA follows: TGTGCCAGTAGTTCTAGAGGGGGGCGGCAAGAGACCCAGTACTTC. Complete variable domain (other parts from reference TRBV19 and TRBJ2-5): DGGITQSPKYLFRKEGQNVTLSCEQNLNHDAMYWYRQDPGQGLRLIYYSQIVNDFQKGDIAEGYSVSREKKESFPLTVTSAQKNPTAFYLCASSSRGGRQETQYFGPGTRLLVL.

This chain uses TRBV6-5 with TRBJ2-7; 9 nucleotides align to TRBD1. Per germline, CDR1 MNHEY and CDR2 SVGAGI. With 2 bases clipped from V and 5 bases from J, the junction kept 4 bases outside the gene matches. There are 14 residues in the CDR3. Here the CDR3 reads CASSYGQGFDEQYF. DNA of the CDR3: TGTGCCAGCAGTTACGGACAGGGGTTCGACGAGCAGTACTTC.

The chain recombines TRBV7-9 with TRBJ1-1, with D unclear. Germline loops: CDR1 SEHNR, CDR2 FQNEAQ (reference sequence). The germline V and J ends were trimmed by 6 bases and 3 bases, with 5 bases remaining between them. This CDR3 spans 11 amino acids. The CDR3 reads CASRRDTEAFF. CDR3 DNA: TGTGCCAGCAGGCGGGACACTGAAGCTTTCTTT.

This clone was found a few times. The rearrangement uses TRBV7-9 and TRBJ1-1; weak D call: TRBD1 (6 bases). Germline CDR1 is SEHNR and CDR2 is FQNEAQ (reference sequence). The CDR3 runs to 14 residues. V lost 3 bases and J 4 bases, leaving 12 bases between the germline ends. DNA of the CDR3: TGTGCCAGCAGCTTGGAGGGGGTGAGCACTGAAGCTTTCTTT. Translating gives CASSLEGVSTEAFF. Variable domain in full (rest from reference TRBV7-9 and TRBJ1-1): DTGVSQNPRHKITKRGQNVTFRCDPISEHNRLYWYRQTLGQGPEFLTYFQNEAQLEKSRLLSDRFSAERPKGSFSTLEIQRTEQGDSAMYLCASSLEGVSTEAFFGQGTRLTVV.

This sequence joins TRBV5-1 and TRBJ1-1; D remains unclear. This CDR3 is 16 amino acids long. V lost 5 bases and J 1 base, leaving 18 bases between the germline ends. Germline-derived CDR1 and CDR2 are SGHRS and YFSETQ. The CDR3 sequence: CASSPLPQAGNTEAFF. CDR3 bases: TGCGCCAGCAGTCCCCTCCCGCAGGCTGGGAACACTGAAGCTTTCTTT.

The chain carries TRBV19 and TRBJ1-6; D perhaps matches TRBD1 (5 bases). The CDR3 is 14 amino acids. Deletions cut 7 bases from V and 7 bases from J, with 14 bases between. Germline V gene sequence: CDR1 LNHDA, CDR2 SQIVND (reference sequence). The CDR3 DNA follows: TGTGCCAGTACCCCCGGGACGCAAAATTCACCCCTCCACTTT. Translated, it gives CASTPGTQNSPLHF.

As for this clone: Other DNA sequences in this specimen translate into the identical CDR3. The rearrangement joins TRBV28 to TRBJ1-2, with D hard to call. Trimming shortened V by 2 bases and J by 5 bases, and 6 bases separated the two germline ends. CDR3 length: 12 amino acids. Germline V gives CDR1 MDHEN, CDR2 SYDVKM. For the CDR3, the DNA is TGTGCCAGCAGTTTAGGAGGGTATGGCTACACCTTC. This gives the protein CASSLGGYGYTF.

The rearrangement uses TRBV30 and TRBJ2-3; D possibly corresponds to TRBD1 (7 bases). V was cut by 5 bases and J by 4 bases, with 13 bases left in between. This CDR3 spans 13 amino acids. Germline V gene sequence: CDR1 GTSNPN, CDR2 SVGIG (reference sequence). Here the CDR3 DNA reads TGTGCCTGGGATCAGGGGGAGGCAGATACGCAGTATTTT. Its protein product is CAWDQGEADTQYF.

The CDR3 DNA is TGTGCCAGTAGTCTGGGCGACCCTGGGACAGGGGTCTACGAGCAGTACTTC. Translated: CASSLGDPGTGVYEQYF. The chain has TRBV19 and TRBJ2-7, with 10 nucleotides matching TRBD1. CDR3 length: 17 residues. The ends lost 5 bases at V and 3 bases at J; junction bases unmatched: 13. Germline V gene data show CDR1 as LNHDA and CDR2 as SQIVND (reference sequence).

This rearrangement joins TRBV19 to TRBJ1-1; a possible D gene is TRBD1 (6 bases). The V gene's germline CDR1 is LNHDA and CDR2 SQIVND (reference sequence). V shed 4 bases and J shed 0 bases, with 12 bases lying between them. The CDR3 loop spans 15 amino acids. The DNA for the CDR3 is TGTGCCAGTAGTAGGGCCAGGGGTTTGAACACTGAAGCTTTCTTT. Translation: CASSRARGLNTEAFF.

This rearrangement joins TRBV7-2 to TRBJ2-7; D perhaps matches TRBD2 (5 bases). Trimming took 6 bases from V and 3 from J, leaving 12 bases between them. The CDR3 is 13 residues long. CDR1 SGHTA and CDR2 FQGNSA come from the germline V gene. The CDR3 DNA reads as TGTGCCAGCAGTACCTTAGGAGGCTACGAGCAGTACTTC. This sequence encodes CASSTLGGYEQYF.

This sequence joins TRBV6-5 and TRBJ2-7; TRBD1 matches at 8 bases. The CDR3 length is 15 residues. CDR1 is MNHEY, CDR2 SVGAGI, per germline. V was pared by 2 bases and J by 3 bases, with 6 bases of the junction left unmatched. Here the CDR3 reads CASSYGHRGNYEQYF. The CDR3 DNA follows: TGTGCCAGCAGTTACGGTCACAGGGGGAACTACGAGCAGTACTTC.

The V and J genes are TRBV29-1 and TRBJ1-4; tentative D call: TRBD1 (5 bases). Per the germline V gene, CDR1 is SQVTM and CDR2 is ANQGSEA. Trimming stripped 5 bases from V and 3 bases from J, with 10 bases between. The CDR3 covers 13 residues. As DNA, the CDR3 is TGCAGCGTTAAAGGGGATGCTAATGAAAAACTGTTTTTT. Protein product: CSVKGDANEKLFF. Variable domain in full (rest from reference TRBV29-1 and TRBJ1-4): SAVISQKPSRDICQRGTSLTIQCQVDSQVTMMFWYRQQPGQSLTLIATANQGSEATYESGFVIDKFPISRPNLTFSTLTVSNMSPEDSSIYLCSVKGDANEKLFFGSGTQLSVL.

The gene calls are TRBV14 and TRBJ1-2; a weak D match, TRBD1 (6 bases). Germline V gene lookup returns CDR1 SGHDN and CDR2 FVKESK. This CDR3 has 14 amino acids. Trimming took off 4 bases at V and 4 bases at J, with 13 bases between the two ends. The CDR3 is CASSLTGFLYGYTF. The DNA for the CDR3 is TGTGCCAGCAGCCTGACAGGATTTCTCTATGGCTACACCTTC. The whole variable domain, remainder taken from reference TRBV14 and TRBJ1-2, is EAGVTQFPSHSVIEKGQTVTLRCDPISGHDNLYWYRRVMGKEIKFLLHFVKESKQDESGMPNNRFLAERTGGTYSTLKVQPAELEDSGVYFCASSLTGFLYGYTFGSGTRLTVV.

The V call is TRBV27, the J call TRBJ2-2, with D tentatively TRBD2 (6 bases). The germline CDR1 and CDR2 sequences are MNHEY and SMNVEV (reference sequence). The CDR3 extends over 15 amino acids. V lost 3 bases to trimming and J lost 5 bases, with 13 bases between them. The DNA of the CDR3 is TGTGCCAGCAGTTTTCTCGCGGGGAGGACCGGGGAGCTGTTTTTT. Translated: CASSFLAGRTGELFF.

The rearrangement links TRBV7-2 to TRBJ2-7, with D hard to call. The CDR3 runs to 13 residues. Germline CDR1 and CDR2: SGHTA and FQGNSA. With 4 bases removed from V and 6 bases from J, the gap between germline ends came to 13 bases. DNA of the CDR3: TGTGCCAGCAGCTATATGGGAATTGCCGAGCAGTACTTC. It specifies CASSYMGIAEQYF.

The chain employs TRBV4-1 and TRBJ2-5; D tentatively reads TRBD1 or TRBD2 (5 bases each). Trimming took 1 base from V and 5 from J, leaving 14 bases between them. The CDR3 is 15 amino acids. The V gene's germline CDR1 is MGHRA and CDR2 YSYEKL. The chain's CDR3 is CASSQVAPGTETQYF. The CDR3 DNA is TGCGCCAGCAGCCAAGTAGCCCCCGGGACGGAGACCCAGTACTTC.

This clone was seen just once. The chain links TRBV4-1 to TRBJ2-7, with D maybe TRBD2 (7 bases). CDR1 and CDR2 from the germline V gene are MGHRA and YSYEKL. The germline V and J ends were trimmed by 4 bases and 3 bases, with 16 bases remaining between them. The CDR3 extends over 15 amino acids. CDR3 region: CASSLSGGGGYEQYF. The CDR3 DNA reads TGCGCCAGCAGCCTAAGTGGGGGGGGCGGCTACGAGCAGTACTTC.

V gene TRBV7-8 combines with J gene TRBJ2-3, with 10 bases fitting TRBD1. The CDR3 runs 16 residues. Losses at the gene ends were 1 base for V and 6 bases for J; bases not matched to a gene: 7. The germline V gene encodes CDR1 SGHVS and CDR2 FQNEAQ. Here the CDR3 DNA reads TGTGCCAGCAGCTTAGGGGCGGACAGGGGGGTTGATACGCAGTATTTT. It is translated as CASSLGADRGVDTQYF.

This chain uses TRBV5-4 with TRBJ2-7; the D gene is possibly TRBD1 (6 bases). Between the trimmed V and J ends, which lost 3 bases and 0 bases, there was a span of 16 bases. Germline V gives CDR1 SGHNT, CDR2 YYREEE (reference sequence). The CDR3 covers 16 residues. CDR3 DNA sequence: TGTGCCAGCAGCTCGGCCGTTCGACAGGACTCCTACGAGCAGTACTTC. Translated: CASSSAVRQDSYEQYF.

The chain is built from TRBV29-1 and TRBJ2-6; unclear D gene. There are 13 residues in the CDR3. Germline values: CDR1 SQVTM, CDR2 ANQGSEA. V was clipped by 4 bases and J by 2 bases, with 6 bases between them. The chain's CDR3 is CSVVGPGANVLTF. CDR3 nucleotides: TGCAGCGTTGTAGGACCTGGGGCCAACGTCCTGACTTTC. Filled out from reference TRBV29-1 and TRBJ2-6, the complete variable domain reads SAVISQKPSRDICQRGTSLTIQCQVDSQVTMMFWYRQQPGQSLTLIATANQGSEATYESGFVIDKFPISRPNLTFSTLTVSNMSPEDSSIYLCSVVGPGANVLTFGAGSRLTVL.

V gene TRBV11-2 combines with J gene TRBJ2-2; D is ambiguous. The CDR3 has 14 residues. The ends were cut back, 5 bases at V and 1 base at J, with 8 bases in the middle. Germline lookup yields CDR1 SGHAT and CDR2 FQNNGV. CDR3 in amino acids: CASSLNLNTGELFF. The CDR3 DNA is TGTGCCAGCAGCCTTAACCTGAACACCGGGGAGCTGTTTTTT.